This TCR beta chain is drawn from a study of identical twins. Only a few counts were recorded for this clonotype. Its antigen is not identified. TCRdb used MiXCR to reprocess the 5' RACE reads, holding one entry per CDR3 protein. The data contain 240,000 or so distinct CDR3 sequences, 7% of them singletons. The study's findings and limits: Sharing of beta out-of-frame sequences by twins showed a weaker excess. The analysis was cross-sectional rather than longitudinal within donors. High-abundance cord blood beta clonotypes had fewer insertions; memory repertoires showed none.

Germline V gene lookup returns CDR1 DFQATT and CDR2 SNEGSKA (reference sequence). Germline trimming cut 5 bases from V and 7 bases from J; bases unmatched to any gene: 7. This CDR3 comprises 14 residues. In addition, the sample was reused for a study of yellow fever vaccine responses in identical twins. From that study: Reportedly, twins showed a vaccine T cell response that looked partly convergent and partly personalized.

This chain connects TRBV20-1 to TRBJ2-1, with 11 bases lining up with TRBD2. The sample consisted of memory (CD45RO+) T cells sorted from blood. This TCR derives from a woman aged 18-29 years in good health. CDR3 region: CSAPDSGRGNEQFF. The CDR3 DNA follows: TGCAGTGCTCCAGATAGCGGGAGGGGTAATGAGCAGTTCTTC.